This T cell receptor (beta chain) was sequenced in a study of identical twins. The CDR3 totals 15 residues. The ends were cut back, 6 bases at V and 0 bases at J, with 12 bases in the middle. The germline V gene has CDR1 SGHTA and CDR2 FQGNSA. Study-level findings and limits: Twins' surplus sharing was weaker for beta out-of-frame sequences.

This clonotype was recorded at least ten times. The antigen is unknown. Template switching supplied a universal primer site; unique molecular identifiers were carried on the cDNA. TCRdb re-derived calls from the 5' RACE reads in MiXCR, one entry per CDR3 protein. In the table there are about 690,000 distinct CDR3 sequences, over 5% of which are singletons. The sequenced sample consisted of naive T cells sorted from blood. V is TRBV7-2 and J is TRBJ1-5; maybe TRBD1 (6 bases). The source of this sequence is a man aged 18 to 30 in good health. CDR3 amino acids: CASSFGQNSNQPQHF. CDR3 DNA: TGTGCCAGCAGTTTTGGACAGAATAGCAATCAGCCCCAGCATTTT.